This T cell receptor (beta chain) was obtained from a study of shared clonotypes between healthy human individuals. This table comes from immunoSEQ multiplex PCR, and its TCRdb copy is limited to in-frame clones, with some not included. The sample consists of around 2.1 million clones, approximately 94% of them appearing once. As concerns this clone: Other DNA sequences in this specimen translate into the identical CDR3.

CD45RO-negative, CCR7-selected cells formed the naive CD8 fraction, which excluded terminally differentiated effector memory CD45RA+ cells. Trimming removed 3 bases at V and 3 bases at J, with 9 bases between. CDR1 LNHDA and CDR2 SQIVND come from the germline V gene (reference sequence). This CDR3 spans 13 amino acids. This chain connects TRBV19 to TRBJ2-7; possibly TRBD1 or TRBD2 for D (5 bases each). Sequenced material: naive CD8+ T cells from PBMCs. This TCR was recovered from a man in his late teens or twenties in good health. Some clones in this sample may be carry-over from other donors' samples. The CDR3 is CASSIGGGYEQYF. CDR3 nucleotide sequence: TGTGCCAGTAGTATTGGGGGTGGCTACGAGCAGTACTTC. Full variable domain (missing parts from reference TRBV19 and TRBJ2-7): DGGITQSPKYLFRKEGQNVTLSCEQNLNHDAMYWYRQDPGQGLRLIYYSQIVNDFQKGDIAEGYSVSREKKESFPLTVTSAQKNPTAFYLCASSIGGGYEQYFGPGTRLTVT.